The source of this T cell receptor (beta chain) is a study of early T cells in non-severe SARS-CoV-2 infection. Study-level information: It was bulk RNA from unsorted whole blood that was sequenced, and the chains were unpaired.

The protocol attached unique molecular identifiers to individual cDNA molecules. TCRdb re-called the 5' RACE reads with MiXCR, one entry per CDR3 protein. The sample has tens of thousands of distinct CDR3 sequences; about a tenth are singletons. With 4 bases removed from V and 14 bases from J, the gap between germline ends came to 17 bases. The germline CDR1 and CDR2 sequences are SGHDN and FVKESK. CDR3 length equals 12 residues. The specimen was whole blood, collected at baseline. The TCR comes from an adult who was a healthcare worker with PCR-confirmed SARS-CoV-2 infection or an uninfected control (not recorded which). This chain connects TRBV14 to TRBJ2-5, with D hard to call. CDR3 amino acids: CASSLQPGLPYF. The DNA for the CDR3 is TGTGCCAGCAGCCTACAACCGGGCTTGCCTTACTTC.